The clone carrying this T cell receptor beta chain was found a few times. Its cognate antigen is unknown. The sample comes from a study of cytomegalovirus exposure and HLA in healthy donors. Study-wide results and limits: Most TCR sequences were seen very rarely across donors, but some public TCRs occurred in many. An analysis done earlier found most TCR beta V segments productive about 87% or about 30% of the time. In a later analysis, HLA-C alleles had the fewest associated TCRs, DRB1 alleles the most.

A multiplex PCR was run with 60 Vbeta primers and 13 Jbeta primers. TCRdb's table, derived via immunoSEQ multiplex PCR, lists solely in-frame clones and lacks some. The data show about 130,000 clones, around nine tenths seen once. This clonotype was obtained from a woman younger than 45 in good health and CMV-seronegative. The sequenced material came from PBMCs.

CDR3: CASSYAPGQSYEQYF. DNA for the CDR3: TGTGCCAGCAGTTACGCCCCCGGACAGTCCTACGAGCAGTACTTC. The rearrangement links TRBV6-6 to TRBJ2-7; maybe TRBD1 (6 bases). V dropped 2 bases and J dropped 1 base, with 12 bases sitting between them. Looked up from germline, CDR1 is MNHNY and CDR2 is SVGAGI (reference sequence). CDR3 size: 15 residues.